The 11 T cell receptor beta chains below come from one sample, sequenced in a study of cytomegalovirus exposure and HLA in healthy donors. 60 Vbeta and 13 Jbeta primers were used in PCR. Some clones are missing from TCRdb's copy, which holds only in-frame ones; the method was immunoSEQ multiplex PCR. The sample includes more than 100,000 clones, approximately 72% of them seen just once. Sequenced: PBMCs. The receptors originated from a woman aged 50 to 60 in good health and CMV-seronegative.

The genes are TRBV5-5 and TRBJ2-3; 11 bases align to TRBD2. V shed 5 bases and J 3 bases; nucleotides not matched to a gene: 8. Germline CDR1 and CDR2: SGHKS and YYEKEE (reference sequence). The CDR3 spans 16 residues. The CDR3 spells CASSYGTSGPTDTQYF. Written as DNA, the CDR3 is TGTGCCAGCAGTTACGGGACTAGCGGCCCGACAGATACGCAGTATTTT.

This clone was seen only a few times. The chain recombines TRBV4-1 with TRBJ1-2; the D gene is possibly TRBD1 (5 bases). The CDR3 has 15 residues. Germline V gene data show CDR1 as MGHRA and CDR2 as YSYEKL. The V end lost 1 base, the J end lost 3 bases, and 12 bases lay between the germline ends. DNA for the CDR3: TGCGCCAGCAGCCAAGTGGGGGGAGGGGACTATGGCTACACCTTC. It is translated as CASSQVGGGDYGYTF.

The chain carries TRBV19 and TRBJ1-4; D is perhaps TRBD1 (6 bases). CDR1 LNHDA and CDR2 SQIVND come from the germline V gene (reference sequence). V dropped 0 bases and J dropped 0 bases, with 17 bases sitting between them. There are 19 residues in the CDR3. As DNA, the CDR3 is TGTGCCAGTAGTATAGATCACGGACAGAGTTTTTCAACTAATGAAAAACTGTTTTTT. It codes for CASSIDHGQSFSTNEKLFF.

The CDR3 protein is CASSYLATPIDGYTF. The CDR3 DNA reads as TGTGCCAGCAGTTACCTCGCGACTCCTATCGATGGCTACACCTTC. The chain employs TRBV6-6 and TRBJ1-2; no definite D call. The V gene lost 2 bases and the J gene lost 6 bases, with 16 bases spanning the gap. This CDR3 contains 15 residues. CDR1 is MNHNY and CDR2 is SVGAGI in the germline V gene (reference sequence).

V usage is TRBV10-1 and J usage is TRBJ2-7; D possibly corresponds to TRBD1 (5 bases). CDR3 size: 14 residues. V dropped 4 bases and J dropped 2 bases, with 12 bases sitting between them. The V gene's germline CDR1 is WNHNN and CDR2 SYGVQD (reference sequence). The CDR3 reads CASSVTRAPYEQYF. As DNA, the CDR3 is TGCGCCAGCAGTGTGACCAGGGCCCCCTACGAGCAGTACTTC.

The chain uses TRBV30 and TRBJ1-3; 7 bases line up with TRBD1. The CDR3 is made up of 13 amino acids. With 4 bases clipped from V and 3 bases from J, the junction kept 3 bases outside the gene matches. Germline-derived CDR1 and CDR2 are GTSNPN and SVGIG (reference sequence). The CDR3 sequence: CAWNAGGGNTIYF. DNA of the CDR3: TGTGCCTGGAACGCAGGGGGTGGAAACACCATATATTTT.

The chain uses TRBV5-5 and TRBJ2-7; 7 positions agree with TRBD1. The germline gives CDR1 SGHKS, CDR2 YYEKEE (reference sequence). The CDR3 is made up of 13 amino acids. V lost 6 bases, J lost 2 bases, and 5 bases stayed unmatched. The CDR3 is CASNGQDTYEQYF. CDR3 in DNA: TGTGCCAGCAACGGACAGGACACCTACGAGCAGTACTTC. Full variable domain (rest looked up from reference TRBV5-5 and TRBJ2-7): DAGVTQSPTHLIKTRGQQVTLRCSPISGHKSVSWYQQVLGQGPQFIFQYYEKEERGRGNFPDRFSARQFPNYSSELNVNALLLGDSALYLCASNGQDTYEQYFGPGTRLTVT.

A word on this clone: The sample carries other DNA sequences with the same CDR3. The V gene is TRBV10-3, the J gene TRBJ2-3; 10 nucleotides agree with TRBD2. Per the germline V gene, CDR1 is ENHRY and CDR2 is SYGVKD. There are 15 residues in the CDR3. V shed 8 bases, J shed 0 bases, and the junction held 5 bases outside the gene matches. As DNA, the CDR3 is TGTGCCATCCGGGCTAGCGGGGGTAGCACAGATACGCAGTATTTT. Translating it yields CAIRASGGSTDTQYF.

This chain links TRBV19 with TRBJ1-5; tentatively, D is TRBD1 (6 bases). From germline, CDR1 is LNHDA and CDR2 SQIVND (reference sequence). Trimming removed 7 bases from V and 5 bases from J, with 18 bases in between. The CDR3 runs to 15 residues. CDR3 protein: CASTTGGGQHQPQHF. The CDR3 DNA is TGTGCCAGTACCACGGGAGGGGGGCAACATCAGCCCCAGCATTTT.

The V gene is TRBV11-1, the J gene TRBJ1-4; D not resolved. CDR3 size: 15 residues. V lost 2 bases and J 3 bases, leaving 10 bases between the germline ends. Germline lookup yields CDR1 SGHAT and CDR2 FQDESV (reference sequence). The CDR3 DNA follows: TGTGCCAGCAGCTTAAATTCAGGCCCTAATGAAAAACTGTTTTTT. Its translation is CASSLNSGPNEKLFF.

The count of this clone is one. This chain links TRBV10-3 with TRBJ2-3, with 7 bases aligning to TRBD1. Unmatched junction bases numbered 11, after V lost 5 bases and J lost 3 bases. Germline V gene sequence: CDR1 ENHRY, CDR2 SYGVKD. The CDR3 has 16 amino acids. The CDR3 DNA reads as TGTGCCATCAGTCCCAGACAGGGTGTGCAGACAGATACGCAGTATTTT. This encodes CAISPRQGVQTDTQYF.